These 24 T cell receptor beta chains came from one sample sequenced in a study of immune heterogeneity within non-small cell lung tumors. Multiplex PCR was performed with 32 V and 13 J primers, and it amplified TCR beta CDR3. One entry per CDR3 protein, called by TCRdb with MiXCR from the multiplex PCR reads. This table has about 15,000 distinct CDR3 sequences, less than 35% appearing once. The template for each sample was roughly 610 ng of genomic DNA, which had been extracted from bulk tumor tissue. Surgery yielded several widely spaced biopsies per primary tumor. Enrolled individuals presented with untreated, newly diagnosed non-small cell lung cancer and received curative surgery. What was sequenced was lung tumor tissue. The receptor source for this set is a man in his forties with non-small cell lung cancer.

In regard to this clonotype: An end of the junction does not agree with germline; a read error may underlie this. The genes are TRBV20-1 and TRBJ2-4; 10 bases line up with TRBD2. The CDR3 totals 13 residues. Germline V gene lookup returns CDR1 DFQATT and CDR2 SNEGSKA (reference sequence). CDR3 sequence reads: CSALLAGQNFQYF. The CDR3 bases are TGCAGTGCCCTACTAGCGGGGCAAAACTTTCAGTACTTC.

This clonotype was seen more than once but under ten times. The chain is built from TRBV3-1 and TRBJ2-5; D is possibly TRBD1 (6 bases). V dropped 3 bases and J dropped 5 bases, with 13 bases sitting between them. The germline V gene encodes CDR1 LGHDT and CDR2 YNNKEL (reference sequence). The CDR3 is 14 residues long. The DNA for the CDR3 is TGTGCCAGCAGCCACGACTCAGGGGTGGAGACCCAGTACTTC. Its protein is CASSHDSGVETQYF.

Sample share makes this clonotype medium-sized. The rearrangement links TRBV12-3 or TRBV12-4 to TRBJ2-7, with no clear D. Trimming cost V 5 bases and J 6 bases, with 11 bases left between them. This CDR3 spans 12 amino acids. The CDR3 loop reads CASSLIRSEQYF. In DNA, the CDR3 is TGTGCCAGCAGTCTAATCAGGTCCGAGCAGTACTTC.

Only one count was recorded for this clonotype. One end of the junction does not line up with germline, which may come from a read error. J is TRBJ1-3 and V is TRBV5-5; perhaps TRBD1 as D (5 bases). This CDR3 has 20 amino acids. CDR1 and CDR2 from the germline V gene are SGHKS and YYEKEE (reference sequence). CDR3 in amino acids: CANSLALGWGTDSSGNTIYF. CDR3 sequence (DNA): TGTGCCAACAGCTTGGCATTGGGATGGGGGACCGACAGCTCTGGAAACACCATATATTTT.

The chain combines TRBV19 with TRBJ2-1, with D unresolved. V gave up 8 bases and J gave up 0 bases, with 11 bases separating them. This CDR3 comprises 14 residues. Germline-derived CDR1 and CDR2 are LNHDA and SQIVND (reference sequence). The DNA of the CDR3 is TGTGCCAGTTTACCGGCAAGCTCCTACAATGAGCAGTTCTTC. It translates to CASLPASSYNEQFF. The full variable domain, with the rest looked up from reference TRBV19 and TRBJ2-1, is DGGITQSPKYLFRKEGQNVTLSCEQNLNHDAMYWYRQDPGQGLRLIYYSQIVNDFQKGDIAEGYSVSREKKESFPLTVTSAQKNPTAFYLCASLPASSYNEQFFGPGTRLTVL.

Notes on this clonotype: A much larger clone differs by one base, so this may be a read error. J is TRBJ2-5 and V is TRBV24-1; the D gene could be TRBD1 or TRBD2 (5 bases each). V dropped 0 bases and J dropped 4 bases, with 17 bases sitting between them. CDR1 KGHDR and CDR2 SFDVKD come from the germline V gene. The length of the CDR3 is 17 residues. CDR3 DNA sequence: TGTGCCACCAGTGATTTGAGAGGGGCCGCGGGTGGAGAGACCCAGTACTTC. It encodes CATSDLRGAAGGETQYF.

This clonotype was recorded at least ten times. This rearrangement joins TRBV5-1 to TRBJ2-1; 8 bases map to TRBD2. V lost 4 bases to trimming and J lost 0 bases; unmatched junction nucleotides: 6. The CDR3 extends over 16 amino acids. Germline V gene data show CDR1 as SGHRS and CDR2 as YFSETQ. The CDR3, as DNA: TGCGCCAGCAGCCGTACCCTAGCGGGCTCCTACAATGAGCAGTTCTTC. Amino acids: CASSRTLAGSYNEQFF.

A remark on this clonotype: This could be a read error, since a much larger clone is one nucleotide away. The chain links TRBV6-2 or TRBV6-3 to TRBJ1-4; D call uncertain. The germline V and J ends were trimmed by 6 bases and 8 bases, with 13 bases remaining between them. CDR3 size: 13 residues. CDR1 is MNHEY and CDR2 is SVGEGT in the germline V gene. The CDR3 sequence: CASRAVMSEKLFF. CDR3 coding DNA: TGTGCCAGCAGGGCAGTAATGTCAGAAAAACTGTTTTTT.

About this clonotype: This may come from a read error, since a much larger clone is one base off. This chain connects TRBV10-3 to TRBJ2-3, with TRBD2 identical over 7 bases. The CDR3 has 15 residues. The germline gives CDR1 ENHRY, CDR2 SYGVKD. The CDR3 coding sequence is TGTGCCATCAGTGTGCTGGCGGGAGTCACAGATTCGCAGTATTTT. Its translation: CAISVLAGVTDSQYF.

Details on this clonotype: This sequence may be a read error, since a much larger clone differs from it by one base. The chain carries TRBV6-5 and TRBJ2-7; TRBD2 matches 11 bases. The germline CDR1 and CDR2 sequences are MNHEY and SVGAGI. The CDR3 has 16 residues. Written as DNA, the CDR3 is TGTGCCAGCAATTACTCGGATAGCGGGAGGGCCATCGAGCAGTACTTC. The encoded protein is CASNYSDSGRAIEQYF.

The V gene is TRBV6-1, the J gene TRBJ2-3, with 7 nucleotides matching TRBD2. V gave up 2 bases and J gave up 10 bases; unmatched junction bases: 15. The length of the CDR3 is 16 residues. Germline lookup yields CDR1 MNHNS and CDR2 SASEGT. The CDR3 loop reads CASSERPWREIHSQYF. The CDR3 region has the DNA TGTGCCAGCAGTGAACGGCCCTGGCGGGAGATACACTCGCAGTATTTT.

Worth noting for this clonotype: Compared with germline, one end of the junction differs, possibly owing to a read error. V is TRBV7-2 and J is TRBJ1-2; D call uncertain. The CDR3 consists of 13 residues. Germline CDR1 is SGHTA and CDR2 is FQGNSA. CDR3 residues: CARSFSPHDDYTF. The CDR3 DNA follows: TGTGCCAGAAGCTTTTCCCCACATGATGACTACACCTTC.

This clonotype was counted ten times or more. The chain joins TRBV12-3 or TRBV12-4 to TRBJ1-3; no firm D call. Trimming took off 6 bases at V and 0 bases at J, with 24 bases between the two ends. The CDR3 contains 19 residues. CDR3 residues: CASRENKSVVPDSGNTIYF. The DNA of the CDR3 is TGTGCCAGCAGGGAGAACAAGAGTGTAGTCCCAGACTCTGGAAACACCATATATTTT.

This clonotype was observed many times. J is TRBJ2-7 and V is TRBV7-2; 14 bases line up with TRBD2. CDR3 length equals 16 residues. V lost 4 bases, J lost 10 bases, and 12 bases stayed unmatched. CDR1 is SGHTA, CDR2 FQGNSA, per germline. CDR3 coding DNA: TGTGCCAGCAGCTCAGGCGGGACTAGCGGGAGCGCAATACAGTACTTC. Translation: CASSSGGTSGSAIQYF.

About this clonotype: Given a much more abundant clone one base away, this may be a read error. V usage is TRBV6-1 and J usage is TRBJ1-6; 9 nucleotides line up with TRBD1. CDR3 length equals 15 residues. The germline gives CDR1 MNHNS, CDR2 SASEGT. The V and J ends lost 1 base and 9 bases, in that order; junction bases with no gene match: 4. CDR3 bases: TGTGCCAGCAGTGAAGACAGGGGGCCTAGTTCACCCCTCCACTTT. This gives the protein CASSEDRGPSSPLHF.

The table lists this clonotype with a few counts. For the CDR3, the DNA is TGTGCCAGCAGCAACGGGGGGGGCGCGCAGTTCTTC. Translated, it gives CASSNGGGAQFF. V and J are TRBV6-2 or TRBV6-3 and TRBJ2-1, with 8 bases identical to TRBD2. The trim removed 6 bases at V and 12 bases at J, leaving 7 bases unmatched. From germline, CDR1 is MNHEY and CDR2 SVGEGT. CDR3 length: 12 amino acids.

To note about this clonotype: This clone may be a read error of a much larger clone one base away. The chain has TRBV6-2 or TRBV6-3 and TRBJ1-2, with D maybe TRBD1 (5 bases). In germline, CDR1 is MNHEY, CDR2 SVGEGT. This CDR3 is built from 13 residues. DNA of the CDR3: TGTGCCAGCAATCCCACAGGCAACTTTGGCTACACCTTC. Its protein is CASNPTGNFGYTF.

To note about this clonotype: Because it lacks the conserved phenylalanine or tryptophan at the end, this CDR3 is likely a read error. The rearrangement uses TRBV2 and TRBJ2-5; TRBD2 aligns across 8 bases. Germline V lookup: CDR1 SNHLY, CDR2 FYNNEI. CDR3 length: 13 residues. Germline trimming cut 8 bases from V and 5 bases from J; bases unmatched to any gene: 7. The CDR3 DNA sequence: TGTGCCAGCGGGAGCGGGGGCGGGGAGACCCAGTACCTC. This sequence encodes CASGSGGGETQYL.

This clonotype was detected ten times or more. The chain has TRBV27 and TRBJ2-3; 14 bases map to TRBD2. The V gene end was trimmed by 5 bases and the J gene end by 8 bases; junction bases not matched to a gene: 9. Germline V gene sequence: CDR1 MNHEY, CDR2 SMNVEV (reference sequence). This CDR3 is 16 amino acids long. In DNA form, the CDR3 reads TGTGCCAGCAGTACTCGACTAGCGGGAGGGCCGAGTACGCAGTATTTT. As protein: CASSTRLAGGPSTQYF.

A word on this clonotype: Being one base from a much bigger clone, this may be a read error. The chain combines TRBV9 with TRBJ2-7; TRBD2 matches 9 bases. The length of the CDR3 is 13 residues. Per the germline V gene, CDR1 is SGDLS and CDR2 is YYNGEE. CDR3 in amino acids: CAISSGTSNEQYF. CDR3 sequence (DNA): TGTGCCATCAGCTCAGGGACTAGCAACGAGCAGTACTTC.

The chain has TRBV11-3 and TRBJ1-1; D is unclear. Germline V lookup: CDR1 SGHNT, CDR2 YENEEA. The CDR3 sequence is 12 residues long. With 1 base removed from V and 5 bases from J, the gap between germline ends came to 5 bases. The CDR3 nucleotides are TGTGCCAGCAGCTTAGGGGCGACTGAAGCTTTCTTT. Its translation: CASSLGATEAFF.

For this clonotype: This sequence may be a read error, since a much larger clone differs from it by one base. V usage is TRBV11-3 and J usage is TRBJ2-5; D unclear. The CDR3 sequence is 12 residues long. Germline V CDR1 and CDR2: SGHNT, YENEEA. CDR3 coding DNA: TGTGTCAGCAGTAGAGGACAAGAGACCCAGTACTTC. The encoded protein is CVSSRGQETQYF.

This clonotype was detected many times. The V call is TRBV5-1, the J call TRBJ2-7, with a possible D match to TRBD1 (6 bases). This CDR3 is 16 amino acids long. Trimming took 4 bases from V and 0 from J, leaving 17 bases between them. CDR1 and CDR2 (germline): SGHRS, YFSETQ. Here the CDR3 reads CASSLDLQGLSYEQYF. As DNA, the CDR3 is TGCGCCAGCAGCCTAGATCTACAGGGCCTCTCCTACGAGCAGTACTTC.

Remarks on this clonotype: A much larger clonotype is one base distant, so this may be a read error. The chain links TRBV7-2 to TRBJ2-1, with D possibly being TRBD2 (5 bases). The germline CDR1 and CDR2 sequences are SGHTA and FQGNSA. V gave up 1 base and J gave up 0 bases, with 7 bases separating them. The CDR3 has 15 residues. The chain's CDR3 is CASSLVGSSYNEQFF. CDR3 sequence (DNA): TGTGCCAGCAGCTTAGTGGGGAGCTCCTACAATGAGCAGTTCTTC.